This T cell receptor (beta chain) is from a study of Ad26.COV2.S vaccination and SARS-CoV-2 variants. The CDR3 is 15 amino acids. CDR1 and CDR2 (germline): SGHNT, YYREEE (reference sequence). The V end lost 1 base, the J end lost 1 base, and 10 bases lay between the germline ends. The treatment: roughly 19 received Ad26.COV2.S at low or high dose, single or two shots; about 5 received placebo; per-sample allocation not given. Samples analyzed were those drawn on day 63 after the first vaccine or placebo injection. The repertoire was sequenced with immunoSEQ multiplex PCR; TCRdb's copy has only in-frame clones and lacks some. There are some 300,000 clones in the sample; just under 85% occur only once, and approximately 2.2% lies in the top ten.

J is TRBJ2-3 and V is TRBV5-4; weak D call: TRBD2 (6 bases). The sequencing used peripheral blood, collected in a trial of Ad26.COV2.S vaccine versus placebo. The TCR sequence derives from a person aged 18-60 years who received the Ad26.COV2.S COVID-19 vaccine or a placebo. The CDR3 region is CASSLTASGTDTQYF. The DNA for the CDR3 is TGTGCCAGCAGCTTGACGGCTAGCGGCACAGATACGCAGTATTTT.